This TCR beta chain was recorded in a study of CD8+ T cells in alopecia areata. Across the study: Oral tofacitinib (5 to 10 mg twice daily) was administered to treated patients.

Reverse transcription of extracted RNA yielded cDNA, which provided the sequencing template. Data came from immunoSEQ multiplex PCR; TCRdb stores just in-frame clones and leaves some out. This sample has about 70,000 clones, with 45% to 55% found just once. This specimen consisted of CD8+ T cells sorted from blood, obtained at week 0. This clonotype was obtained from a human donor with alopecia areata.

The CDR3 DNA reads TGCGCCAGCAGCCAAGTGAGAGGCGAGCAGTACTTC. It is translated as CASSQVRGEQYF. The chain joins TRBV4-1 to TRBJ2-7, with unresolved D. CDR1 is MGHRA, CDR2 YSYEKL, per germline. The CDR3 is 12 amino acids. The V and J ends lost 1 base and 6 bases respectively, with 7 bases between them.